This TCR beta chain is from a study of T cell responses to AZD1222 COVID-19 vaccine. Germline V gene data show CDR1 as SEHNR and CDR2 as FQNEAQ (reference sequence). Deletions cut 6 bases from V and 2 bases from J, with 16 bases between. This CDR3 has 16 residues. Method: immunoSEQ multiplex PCR; TCRdb's copy keeps in-frame clones and lacks some. The sample contains more than 150,000 clones, about nine tenths of which appear only once. The sample in question was peripheral blood, obtained on day 0 of AZD1222 vaccination. The chain combines TRBV7-9 with TRBJ2-2; D unresolved. This TCR came from an adult in good health. The CDR3 spells CASRLGGSLNTGELFF. Written as DNA, the CDR3 is TGTGCCAGCAGGCTTGGTGGGTCGCTTAACACCGGGGAGCTGTTTTTT.